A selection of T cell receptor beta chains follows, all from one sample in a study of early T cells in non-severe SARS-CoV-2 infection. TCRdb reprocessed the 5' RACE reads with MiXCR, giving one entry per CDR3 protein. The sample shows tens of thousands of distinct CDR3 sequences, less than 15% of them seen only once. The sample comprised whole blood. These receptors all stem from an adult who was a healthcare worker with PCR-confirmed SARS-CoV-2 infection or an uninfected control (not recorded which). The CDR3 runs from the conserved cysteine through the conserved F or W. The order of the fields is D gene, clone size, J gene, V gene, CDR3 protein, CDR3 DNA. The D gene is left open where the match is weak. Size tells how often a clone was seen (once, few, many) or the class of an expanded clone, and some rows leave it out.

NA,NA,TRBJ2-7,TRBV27,CASSSDSQGYEQYF,TGTGCCAGCAGTTCCGACTCACAGGGTTACGAGCAGTACTTC
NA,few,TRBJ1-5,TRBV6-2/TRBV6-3,CASSYWGDTTQPQHF,TGTGCCAGCAGTTATTGGGGAGATACCACTCAGCCCCAGCATTTT
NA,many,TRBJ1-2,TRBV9,CASSVAGTEYGYTF,TGTGCCAGCAGCGTTGCGGGCACGGAATATGGCTACACCTTC
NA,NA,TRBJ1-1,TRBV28,CASRWGNTEAFF,TGTGCCAGCAGATGGGGGAACACTGAAGCTTTCTTT
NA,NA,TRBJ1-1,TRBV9,CASSVEPDTEAFF,TGTGCCAGCAGCGTAGAGCCGGACACTGAAGCTTTCTTT
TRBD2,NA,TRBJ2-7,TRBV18,CVSSPRLAGVLIEQYF,TGTGTCAGCTCACCACGACTAGCGGGAGTACTTATCGAGCAGTACTTC
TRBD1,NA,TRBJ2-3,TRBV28,CASRDRNTDTQYF,TGTGCCAGCAGGGACAGGAACACAGATACGCAGTATTTT
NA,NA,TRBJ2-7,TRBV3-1,CASSQTGSNEQYF,TGTGCCAGCAGCCAGACCGGATCTAACGAGCAGTACTTC
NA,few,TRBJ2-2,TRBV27,CASSLSGGTGELFF,TGTGCCAGCAGTTTATCGGGCGGAACCGGGGAGCTGTTTTTT
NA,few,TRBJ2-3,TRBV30,CAWSSFQGWADTQYF,TGTGCCTGGAGTTCGTTCCAGGGATGGGCAGATACGCAGTATTTT
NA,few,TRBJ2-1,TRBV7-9,CASSNRDLYNEQFF,TGTGCCAGCAGCAACCGGGACCTATACAATGAGCAGTTCTTC
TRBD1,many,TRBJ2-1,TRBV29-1,CSGGDSEQFF,TGCAGCGGAGGGGACAGCGAGCAGTTCTTC
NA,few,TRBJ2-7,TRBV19,CASSRKQGSYEQYF,TGTGCCAGTAGTCGCAAACAGGGCTCCTACGAGCAGTACTTC
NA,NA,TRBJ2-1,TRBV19,CASRSRWQLGSSYNEQFF,TGTGCCAGTAGAAGCAGGTGGCAGCTTGGGAGCTCCTACAATGAGCAGTTCTTC
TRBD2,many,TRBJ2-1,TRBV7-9,CASRGAGGPQDEQFF,TGTGCCAGCCGGGGGGCGGGAGGGCCCCAGGATGAGCAGTTCTTC
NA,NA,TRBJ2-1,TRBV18,CASSPTTRSSYNEQFF,TGTGCCAGCTCACCCACCACCAGAAGCTCCTACAATGAGCAGTTCTTC
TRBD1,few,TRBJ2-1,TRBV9,CASSAQPGQVYNEQFF,TGTGCCAGCAGCGCACAGCCGGGACAGGTATACAATGAGCAGTTCTTC
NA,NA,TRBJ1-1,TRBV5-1,CASSLGQMNTEAFF,TGCGCCAGCAGCTTGGGACAGATGAACACTGAAGCTTTCTTT
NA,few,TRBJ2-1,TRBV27,CASSLRGLLNEQFF,TGTGCCAGCAGTTTAAGGGGACTCTTAAATGAGCAGTTCTTC
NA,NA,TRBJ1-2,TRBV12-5,CASAGGMGRYGYTF,TGTGCTAGTGCCGGGGGTATGGGGCGCTATGGCTACACCTTC
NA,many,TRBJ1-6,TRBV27,CASKGREVQRSPLHF,TGTGCCAGCAAAGGACGGGAGGTGCAGCGATCACCCCTCCACTTT
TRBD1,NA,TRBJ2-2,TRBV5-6,CASSQRDRVYTGELFF,TGTGCCAGCAGCCAACGGGACAGGGTTTACACCGGGGAGCTGTTTTTT
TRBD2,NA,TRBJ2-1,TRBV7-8,CASSILAGVPYNEQFF,TGTGCCAGCAGCATCCTAGCGGGAGTTCCCTACAATGAGCAGTTCTTC
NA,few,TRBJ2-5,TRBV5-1,CASSLVDRKETQYF,TGCGCCAGCAGCTTGGTTGACAGGAAAGAGACCCAGTACTTC
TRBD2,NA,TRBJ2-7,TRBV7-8,CASSSRRLAAYEQYF,TGTGCCAGCAGCTCCCGGAGACTAGCGGCCTACGAGCAGTACTTC
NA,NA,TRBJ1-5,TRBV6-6,CASRDTGLSNQPQHF,TGTGCCAGCAGAGACACGGGCCTTAGCAATCAGCCCCAGCATTTT
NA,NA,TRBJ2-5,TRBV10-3,CAISESGREQPGTKTQYF,TGTGCCATCAGTGAGTCGGGAAGAGAGCAACCCGGGACAAAGACCCAGTACTTC
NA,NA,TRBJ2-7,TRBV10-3,CAIEELPGYEQYF,TGTGCCATCGAAGAACTCCCCGGCTACGAGCAGTACTTC